The 32 T cell receptor beta chains listed next were all sequenced from one sample in a study of shared clonotypes between healthy human individuals. Clones were read by immunoSEQ multiplex PCR, and TCRdb kept only the in-frame ones, dropping some. The table has 2,500,000 or so clones, approximately 90% seen once. The sample was naive CD4+ T cells from PBMCs. As to subset: CD45RA+ positively selected. Receptors originate from a man between 18 and 29 years old in good health. Some clones in this sample may be carry-over from other donors' samples.

J is TRBJ2-7 and V is TRBV28; 9 nucleotides match TRBD1. After removal of 4 bases from V and 13 bases from J, the junction contained 11 bases not matched to a gene. This CDR3 has 13 residues. Germline V gene sequence: CDR1 MDHEN, CDR2 SYDVKM. For the CDR3, the DNA is TGTGCCAGCAGTTCCCCCGGGACAGGGACAGCCTACTTC. This encodes CASSSPGTGTAYF.

Details on this clone: Other DNA sequences within the sample encode an identical CDR3. The chain couples TRBV7-2 to TRBJ2-7; no firm D call. Germline lookup yields CDR1 SGHTA and CDR2 FQGNSA. V lost 5 bases to trimming and J lost 4 bases, with 3 bases between them. This CDR3 spans 10 amino acids. Written as DNA, the CDR3 is TGTGCCAGCAGCGGGTACGAGCAGTACTTC. Translated: CASSGYEQYF.

The CDR3 nucleotides read TGTGCCAGGCCGCCCGACAGGAGCTCTGGAAACACCATATATTTT. Amino acid sequence: CARPPDRSSGNTIYF. The chain joins TRBV4-2 to TRBJ1-3; D is perhaps TRBD1 (6 bases). Between the trimmed V and J ends, which lost 9 bases and 0 bases, there was a span of 15 bases. The CDR3 runs 15 residues. Germline CDR1 LGHNA, CDR2 YNFKEQ.

A single count supports this clone. The genes are TRBV9 and TRBJ1-5, with 12 nucleotides matching TRBD1. The CDR3 contains 16 residues. The V segment lost 4 bases and the J segment 2 bases; nucleotides outside the gene matches: 4. Germline CDR1 reads SGDLS; CDR2 reads YYNGEE. In DNA, the CDR3 is TGTGCCAGCAGCTCGGGACAGGGGGCTCGCAATCAGCCCCAGCATTTT. Protein sequence: CASSSGQGARNQPQHF.

Notes on this clone: The same CDR3 is also encoded by other DNA sequences in this sample. CDR3 nucleotides: TGTGCCAGCAGCTTAAGCGGGAGCCCAGATACGCAGTATTTT. Translated, it gives CASSLSGSPDTQYF. The rearrangement links TRBV7-3 to TRBJ2-3; TRBD2 agrees at 7 bases. Germline assignment: CDR1 SGHTA and CDR2 FQGTGA. V lost 1 base to trimming and J lost 4 bases; unmatched junction nucleotides: 2. CDR3 length: 14 amino acids.

This sequence joins TRBV19 and TRBJ2-7; a weak D match, TRBD1 (6 bases). The germline V gene has CDR1 LNHDA and CDR2 SQIVND (reference sequence). The germline V and J ends were trimmed by 9 bases and 0 bases, with 12 bases remaining between them. This CDR3 region has 13 residues. In DNA form, the CDR3 reads TGTGCCAGCGGACAGATAAACTCCTACGAGCAGTACTTC. Translating it yields CASGQINSYEQYF.

The CDR3 DNA is TGTGCCAGCAGCTTACAGGGATGGGAATCCTACAATGAGCAGTTCTTC. Its protein product is CASSLQGWESYNEQFF. The chain employs TRBV11-1 and TRBJ2-1; perhaps TRBD1 as D (5 bases). CDR1 is SGHAT, CDR2 FQDESV, per germline (reference sequence). CDR3 length: 16 amino acids. V lost 2 bases and J 1 base, leaving 12 bases between the germline ends.

The chain uses TRBV9 and TRBJ2-3; 11 bases line up with TRBD2. Germline trimming cut 3 bases from V and 3 bases from J; bases unmatched to any gene: 0. This CDR3 region has 14 residues. Germline values: CDR1 SGDLS, CDR2 YYNGEE. The CDR3 coding sequence is TGTGCCAGCAGCGCTAGCGGGAGGACAGATACGCAGTATTTT. It encodes CASSASGRTDTQYF.

The J gene is TRBJ2-3, the V gene TRBV5-1, with 8 bases aligning to TRBD1. With V trimmed by 3 bases and J by 3 bases, 6 bases remained unmatched. CDR3 size: 15 residues. From germline, CDR1 is SGHRS and CDR2 YFSETQ. The CDR3 coding sequence is TGCGCCAGCAGCTGGGACAGGTGGGGGACAGATACGCAGTATTTT. This translates into CASSWDRWGTDTQYF. Supplemented by reference TRBV5-1 and TRBJ2-3, the full variable domain reads KAGVTQTPRYLIKTRGQQVTLSCSPISGHRSVSWYQQTPGQGLQFLFEYFSETQRNKGNFPGRFSGRQFSNSRSEMNVSTLELGDSALYLCASSWDRWGTDTQYFGPGTRLTVL.

The CDR3 here is CASSASARLGYTF. The CDR3 nucleotides are TGTGCCAGTAGTGCGTCGGCGAGACTTGGCTACACCTTC. The chain couples TRBV19 to TRBJ1-2; D is undetermined. The length of the CDR3 is 13 residues. The V gene's germline CDR1 is LNHDA and CDR2 SQIVND (reference sequence). With 5 bases removed from V and 7 bases from J, the gap between germline ends came to 14 bases. The full variable domain, its missing parts supplied by reference TRBV19 and TRBJ1-2, is DGGITQSPKYLFRKEGQNVTLSCEQNLNHDAMYWYRQDPGQGLRLIYYSQIVNDFQKGDIAEGYSVSREKKESFPLTVTSAQKNPTAFYLCASSASARLGYTFGSGTRLTVV.

This chain uses TRBV10-3 with TRBJ2-1; D not certain. Per the germline V gene, CDR1 is ENHRY and CDR2 is SYGVKD. The CDR3 is 11 residues long. The V and J ends lost 4 bases and 6 bases respectively, with 4 bases between them. CDR3 region: CAISGLNEQFF. The CDR3 DNA sequence: TGTGCCATCAGTGGGCTCAATGAGCAGTTCTTC.

This clone was seen a single time. V and J are TRBV19 and TRBJ2-1, with TRBD2 as a possible D gene (5 bases). The CDR3 has 15 residues. V gave up 1 base and J gave up 7 bases, with 14 bases separating them. Germline V gene sequence: CDR1 LNHDA, CDR2 SQIVND (reference sequence). The CDR3 DNA reads as TGTGCCAGTAGTATAGCAGCGGCCGGACCGAATGAGCAGTTCTTC. Translating gives CASSIAAAGPNEQFF.

The V gene is TRBV9, the J gene TRBJ2-7; D is uncertain. Germline V lookup: CDR1 SGDLS, CDR2 YYNGEE. The germline V and J ends were trimmed by 4 bases and 0 bases, with 14 bases remaining between them. This CDR3 has 15 amino acids. CDR3 region: CASSPPSTDSYEQYF. The CDR3 DNA reads TGTGCCAGCAGCCCCCCCTCGACGGACTCCTACGAGCAGTACTTC.

The chain combines TRBV5-1 with TRBJ2-4, with D tentatively TRBD1 (6 bases). The V end was cut by 1 base, the J end by 5 bases, with 13 bases between. CDR3 length equals 15 residues. In germline, CDR1 is SGHRS, CDR2 YFSETQ. As DNA, the CDR3 is TGCGCCAGCAGCTTGAGGGGGACATACGAAAACATTCAGTACTTC. As protein: CASSLRGTYENIQYF.

This rearrangement joins TRBV25-1 to TRBJ2-3; possible D gene TRBD1, 5 bases. The CDR3 spans 15 residues. Germline assignment: CDR1 MGHDK and CDR2 SYGVNS. The V gene lost 5 bases and the J gene lost 3 bases, with 15 bases spanning the gap. DNA of the CDR3: TGTGCCAGCAGTAAAAGGGGTTCGGCGACAGATACGCAGTATTTT. Its protein product is CASSKRGSATDTQYF.

This clone was counted only a few times. This chain uses TRBV9 with TRBJ1-1; 11 bases match TRBD1. The CDR3 totals 14 residues. Looked up from germline, CDR1 is SGDLS and CDR2 is YYNGEE. J was trimmed by 10 bases and V by 3 bases; bases with no gene match: 8. The CDR3 region has the DNA TGTGCCAGCAGCGCCGAGGACAGGGGGCTCGTAGCTTTCTTT. This encodes CASSAEDRGLVAFF.

The genes are TRBV30 and TRBJ2-7, with 7 bases identical to TRBD1. This CDR3 region has 13 residues. The germline CDR1 and CDR2 sequences are GTSNPN and SVGIG (reference sequence). Losses at the gene ends were 1 base for V and 4 bases for J; bases not matched to a gene: 4. CDR3 amino acids: CAWSALQGYEQYF. In nucleotides, the CDR3 is TGTGCCTGGAGTGCGTTACAGGGGTACGAGCAGTACTTC.

This chain connects TRBV28 to TRBJ1-1; no clear D gene. V was clipped by 7 bases and J by 5 bases, with 14 bases between them. This CDR3 is 13 amino acids long. Germline CDR1 reads MDHEN; CDR2 reads SYDVKM. The CDR3 DNA is TGTGCCAGCACCCCAAGTCGGAGGACTGAAGCTTTCTTT. This sequence encodes CASTPSRRTEAFF.

The chain has TRBV28 and TRBJ1-5; D call uncertain. V was clipped by 6 bases and J by 5 bases, with 11 bases between them. Germline V gene data show CDR1 as MDHEN and CDR2 as SYDVKM. This CDR3 is 13 amino acids long. The DNA of the CDR3 is TGTGCCAGCAGGTTGGACCGGTATCAGCCCCAGCATTTT. This gives the protein CASRLDRYQPQHF.

The chain employs TRBV6-5 and TRBJ1-4, with D possibly TRBD1 on 5 matching bases. The CDR3 consists of 15 residues. V was trimmed by 0 bases and J by 7 bases, leaving 12 bases between them. Germline assignment: CDR1 MNHEY and CDR2 SVGAGI. CDR3 coding DNA: TGTGCCAGCAGTTACTCGAAGGGGAGGGGTGAAAAACTGTTTTTT. Encoded protein: CASSYSKGRGEKLFF.

This chain joins TRBV9 and TRBJ1-2; perhaps TRBD1 as D (5 bases). Per germline, CDR1 SGDLS and CDR2 YYNGEE. V was trimmed by 3 bases and J by 4 bases, leaving 10 bases between them. There are 13 residues in the CDR3. In nucleotides, the CDR3 is TGTGCCAGCAGCGGGCAGGGAATCTATGGCTACACCTTC. As protein: CASSGQGIYGYTF.

The gene calls are TRBV13 and TRBJ1-2; D unresolved. Germline values: CDR1 PRHDT, CDR2 FYEKMQ (reference sequence). Trimming cost V 5 bases and J 3 bases, with 10 bases left between them. The CDR3 consists of 13 residues. Here the CDR3 DNA reads TGTGCCAGCAGCACCCGCGGATACTATGGCTACACCTTC. This translates into CASSTRGYYGYTF.

This chain uses TRBV11-3 with TRBJ2-4, with 15 bases aligning to TRBD2. The CDR3 consists of 17 residues. The germline V gene has CDR1 SGHNT and CDR2 YENEEA. Unmatched junction bases numbered 3, after V lost 5 bases and J lost 1 base. CDR3 sequence (DNA): TGTGCCAGCAGCCCGGGACTAGCGGGAGGCGCCAAAAACATTCAGTACTTC. Translated, it gives CASSPGLAGGAKNIQYF.

The rearrangement uses TRBV9 and TRBJ2-7; TRBD2 matches at 11 bases. The length of the CDR3 is 14 residues. V trimming: 4 bases; J trimming: 3 bases; junction bases outside the gene matches: 3. The germline gives CDR1 SGDLS, CDR2 YYNGEE. CDR3 amino acids: CASSKGLADYEQYF. CDR3 bases: TGTGCCAGCAGCAAGGGACTAGCGGACTACGAGCAGTACTTC.

V gene TRBV5-1 combines with J gene TRBJ2-1; 7 nucleotides line up with TRBD2. J lost 9 bases, V lost 4 bases, and 13 bases had no gene match. CDR3 length: 15 residues. Germline V gives CDR1 SGHRS, CDR2 YFSETQ. The CDR3 bases are TGCGCCAGCAGCACCTTAGCGGGTCCCCCGTCTGAGCAGTTCTTC. Protein sequence: CASSTLAGPPSEQFF.

V usage is TRBV6-5 and J usage is TRBJ1-6, with D unclear. V lost 6 bases, J lost 5 bases, and 2 bases lay in between. This CDR3 region has 11 residues. Germline V lookup: CDR1 MNHEY, CDR2 SVGAGI. DNA of the CDR3: TGTGCCAGCAGCCATAATTCACCCCTCCACTTT. This gives the protein CASSHNSPLHF.

This clone was observed a single time. The genes are TRBV10-3 and TRBJ2-1; D unresolved. Germline CDR1 is ENHRY and CDR2 is SYGVKD. The CDR3 is made up of 15 amino acids. The germline V and J ends were trimmed by 0 bases and 4 bases, with 10 bases remaining between them. The CDR3 DNA is TGTGCCATCAGTGAGTCTGGCGGCATATACAATGAGCAGTTCTTC. Translation gives CAISESGGIYNEQFF.

The rearrangement links TRBV18 to TRBJ1-5; D ambiguous. The CDR3 covers 17 residues. V was shortened by 3 bases and J by 2 bases, with 17 bases between the two germline ends. CDR1 is KGHSH and CDR2 is LQKENI in the germline V gene. The CDR3 region has the DNA TGTGCCAGCTCACCTCCTCAGTCGAGTTTGGGCAATCAGCCCCAGCATTTT. As protein: CASSPPQSSLGNQPQHF.

CDR3 amino acids: CAWTEGGRAQYF. For the CDR3, the DNA is TGTGCCTGGACCGAGGGGGGAAGGGCCCAGTACTTC. The chain combines TRBV30 with TRBJ2-5, with D perhaps TRBD1 or TRBD2 (6 bases each). This CDR3 comprises 12 residues. V lost 4 bases to trimming and J lost 9 bases, with 15 bases between them. CDR1 and CDR2 from the germline V gene are GTSNPN and SVGIG (reference sequence). Filled out from reference TRBV30 and TRBJ2-5, the complete variable domain reads SQTIHQWPATLVQPVGSPLSLECTVEGTSNPNLYWYRQAAGRGLQLLFYSVGIGQISSEVPQNLSASRPQDRQFILSSKKLLLSDSGFYLCAWTEGGRAQYFGPGTRLLVL.

Remarks on this clone: The sample carries other DNA sequences with the same CDR3. The chain couples TRBV27 to TRBJ2-7; TRBD1 matches at 8 bases. J gave up 6 bases and V 2 bases, and 0 bases lay outside the gene matches. Per germline, CDR1 MNHEY and CDR2 SMNVEV (reference sequence). This CDR3 has 12 residues. The CDR3 region is CASSLTGGEQYF. As DNA, the CDR3 is TGTGCCAGCAGTTTAACAGGGGGCGAGCAGTACTTC.

This chain links TRBV28 with TRBJ2-3, with 7 nucleotides matching TRBD2. Trimming at V came to 6 bases and at J to 6 bases, leaving 15 bases not matched to a gene. CDR1 and CDR2 (germline): MDHEN, SYDVKM. This CDR3 has 16 amino acids. DNA of the CDR3: TGTGCCAGCAGACCCGTACCCGGGACTACTGCCGATACGCAGTATTTT. This gives the protein CASRPVPGTTADTQYF.

The chain carries TRBV5-4 and TRBJ1-3, with TRBD1 as a possible D gene (5 bases). Trimming cost V 3 bases and J 3 bases, with 13 bases left between them. The CDR3 extends over 15 amino acids. CDR1 is SGHNT, CDR2 YYREEE, per germline (reference sequence). The CDR3 here is CASSSPGDGGNTIYF. CDR3 sequence (DNA): TGTGCCAGCAGCTCCCCTGGGGACGGTGGAAACACCATATATTTT.